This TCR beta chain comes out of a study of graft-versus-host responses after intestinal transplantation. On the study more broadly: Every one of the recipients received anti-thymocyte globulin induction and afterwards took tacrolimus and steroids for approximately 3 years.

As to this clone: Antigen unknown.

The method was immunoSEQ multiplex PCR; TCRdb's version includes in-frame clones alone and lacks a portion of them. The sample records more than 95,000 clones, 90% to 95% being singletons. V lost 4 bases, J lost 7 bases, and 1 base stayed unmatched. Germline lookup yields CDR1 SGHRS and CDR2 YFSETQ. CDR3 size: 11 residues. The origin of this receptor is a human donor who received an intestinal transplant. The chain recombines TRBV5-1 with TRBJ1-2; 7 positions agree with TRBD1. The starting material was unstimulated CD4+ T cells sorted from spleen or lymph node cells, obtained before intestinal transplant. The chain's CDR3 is CASSDRVGYTF. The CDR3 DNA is TGCGCCAGCAGCGACAGGGTTGGCTACACCTTC.